This T cell receptor beta chain emerged from a study of blood T cell repertoires in COVID-19. Study-level background: Collection of acute and convalescent COVID-19 samples took place in the United States, Italy and Spain.

TCRdb keeps only in-frame clones here, not all; method: immunoSEQ multiplex PCR. This table holds around 310,000 clones, nearly 90% found once. Seattle participants joined during active infection and were tracked over time. Sequenced input: peripheral blood. The origin of this receptor is a woman aged 40 to 50 with COVID-19, enrolled during active disease.

The CDR3 DNA reads as TGTGCCAGCATCTCTGGACAGGGAGGCACTGAAGCTTTCTTT. This sequence encodes CASISGQGGTEAFF. V and J are TRBV7-9 and TRBJ1-1; TRBD1 matches at 8 bases. Looked up from germline, CDR1 is SEHNR and CDR2 is FQNEAQ (reference sequence). V lost 7 bases, J lost 4 bases, and 8 bases stayed unmatched. CDR3 length: 14 residues. Full variable domain (outside the CDR3, taken from reference TRBV7-9 and TRBJ1-1): DTGVSQNPRHKITKRGQNVTFRCDPISEHNRLYWYRQTLGQGPEFLTYFQNEAQLEKSRLLSDRFSAERPKGSFSTLEIQRTEQGDSAMYLCASISGQGGTEAFFGQGTRLTVV.